The clone carrying this T cell receptor beta chain was recorded many times. Antigen specificity is unknown. The CDR3 runs 14 residues. V lost 0 bases to trimming and J lost 2 bases, with 7 bases between them. CDR1 and CDR2 from the germline V gene are MGHRA and YSYEKL. Making the TCR beta libraries involved quantitative 5'-RACE with molecular barcodes. TCRdb reprocessed the 5' RACE reads with MiXCR, giving one entry per CDR3 protein. The sample holds over 700,000 distinct CDR3 sequences, about 20% seen once. This sample was taken from a study of CD8 T cells in ankylosing spondylitis. Study-level points and caveats: Seemingly characteristic of ankylosing spondylitis blood was a TCR beta motif consisting of several highly homologous variants. Disease-linked clones bore a CD8+ phenotype, appearing relatively rarely in peripheral blood. In ankylosing spondylitis patients, matched synovial fluid reportedly showed significant enrichment of disease-linked clones. Before this, some motif variants had been reported in reactive arthritis synovial fluid and blood.

The chain recombines TRBV4-1 with TRBJ1-2; D is undetermined. This TCR came from a male donor with ankylosing spondylitis. Input material: blood, either unsorted or a sorted T cell fraction (not recorded which). In nucleotides, the CDR3 is TGCGCCAGCAGCCAAGAGGTGTTGAACTATGGCTACACCTTC. Amino acid sequence: CASSQEVLNYGYTF.